This paragraph reports one T cell receptor beta chain. As yet, its antigen is unknown. TCRdb re-derived calls from the reads in MiXCR, one entry per CDR3 protein. The sample holds 360,000 or so distinct CDR3 sequences, nearly 35% seen once. Germline CDR1 is SGHRS and CDR2 is YFSETQ. Trimming removed 4 bases at V and 4 bases at J, with 17 bases between. CDR3 length: 15 residues. These data belong to a study of T cell repertoires in cytomegalovirus infection. Study-level background: Public signatures in TCR beta pointed to CMV infection and matching HLA type.

The TCR originated in a human donor in good health (CMV status not recorded). Some clones in this sample may be carry-over from other donors' samples. The rearrangement joins TRBV5-1 to TRBJ2-5; possible D gene TRBD1, 6 bases. The sequencing used cultured PBMCs, collected from culture after CMV antigen stimulation. The CDR3 DNA reads TGCGCCAGCAGCAACGAACAGGGTTTCGGAGAGACCCAGTACTTC. This encodes CASSNEQGFGETQYF.